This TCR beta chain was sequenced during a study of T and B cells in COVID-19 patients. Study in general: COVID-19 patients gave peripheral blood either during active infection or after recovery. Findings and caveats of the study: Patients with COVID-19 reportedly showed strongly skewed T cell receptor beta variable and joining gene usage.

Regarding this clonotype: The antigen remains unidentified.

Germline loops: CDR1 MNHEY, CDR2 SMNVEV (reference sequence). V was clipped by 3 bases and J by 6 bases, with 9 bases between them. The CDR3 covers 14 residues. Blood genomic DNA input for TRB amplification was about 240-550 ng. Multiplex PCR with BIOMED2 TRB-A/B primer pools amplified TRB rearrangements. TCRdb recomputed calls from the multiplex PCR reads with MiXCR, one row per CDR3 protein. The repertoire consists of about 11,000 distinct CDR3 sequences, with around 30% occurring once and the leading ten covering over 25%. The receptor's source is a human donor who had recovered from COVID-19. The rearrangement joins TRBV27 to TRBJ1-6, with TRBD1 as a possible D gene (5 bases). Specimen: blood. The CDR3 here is CASSFGGFNSPLHF. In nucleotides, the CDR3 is TGTGCCAGCAGTTTCGGGGGGTTTAATTCACCCCTCCACTTT.